This TCR beta chain was sequenced in a study of molecular identifiers for immune sequencing clone quantification. Germline CDR1 MNHEY, CDR2 SMNVEV (reference sequence). The CDR3 consists of 13 residues. V dropped 7 bases and J dropped 5 bases, with 14 bases sitting between them. TCRdb recomputed calls from the PCR reads with MiXCR, one row per CDR3 protein. Of a few hundred thousand distinct CDR3 sequences in the sample, roughly 24% were seen once. This clonotype was seen more than once but under ten times. Its target is not known. Study-wide results and limits: Spiked Jurkat TCR RNA from one cell was reportedly detectable among roughly 910,000 naive cells.

The receptor was derived from a human donor in good health. Some libraries in this study had Jurkat cell RNA spiked in. Input material: naive CD8+ T cells from blood, with Jurkat cell RNA spiked in. Subset: FACS-sorted CD8+CD4-CCR7+CD45RA+ naive T cells. The chain uses TRBV27 and TRBJ2-5; the D gene is possibly TRBD2 (7 bases). DNA of the CDR3: TGTGCCAGCATGCGGGGGCCACAGGAGACCCAGTACTTC. This gives the protein CASMRGPQETQYF.